The following is a T cell receptor beta chain sequence with its context. The CDR3 contains 13 residues. J gave up 6 bases and V 7 bases, and 6 bases lay outside the gene matches. Germline CDR1 reads SGHNT; CDR2 reads YYREEE (reference sequence). Participant reports of clinical history set cohort assignment. Two negative PCRs, clearance, or symptom resolution were required of recovered Cohort 3 donors. This entry belongs to a study of blood T cell repertoires in COVID-19. As for the study in general: PBMCs, B-cell-depleted T cells, or T cells were the source of the cDNA or gDNA that made up the material.

Study processing details: Reference gene primer amplification yielded estimated nucleated cell counts. Generated by immunoSEQ multiplex PCR, the TCRdb table keeps only in-frame clones and is missing some. D and trimming come from the DNA, and the V and J calls and clone size come from that table. The table shows roughly 500,000 clones, with around 87% occurring only once. The specimen sequenced was PBMCs or T cells enriched from blood (not recorded which). This receptor was taken from a woman between 40 and 50 years old who had recovered from COVID-19. The J gene is TRBJ2-3, the V gene TRBV5-4; 9 bases align to TRBD1. CDR3 loop: CASFGTGTDTQYF. The CDR3 DNA reads as TGTGCCAGCTTCGGGACAGGGACGGATACGCAGTATTTT.